The present T cell receptor (beta chain) was sequenced within a study of blood T cell repertoires in COVID-19. Background on the study: The origin of the acute and convalescent COVID-19 samples was the United States, Italy and Spain. Sample material is recorded as cDNA or gDNA derived from T cells, B-cell-depleted T cells, or PBMCs.

The CDR3 spans 13 residues. Germline V gene lookup returns CDR1 SGHTA and CDR2 FQGNSA. Per the original methods: Estimated nucleated cell counts came from reference gene primer amplification. The table came from immunoSEQ multiplex PCR; TCRdb's copy has only in-frame clones and leaves some out. V, J and clone size reflect that table, while D and trimming were determined from the DNA. The table shows a few hundred thousand clones, with 80% to 90% occurring only once. For this clone: Mismatch with germline at one junction end may stem from a read error.

The sequenced material came from PBMCs or T cells enriched from blood (not recorded which). The clonotype comes from a man aged 18 to 29 who had recovered from COVID-19. The chain is built from TRBV7-2 and TRBJ1-1; D is ambiguous. The CDR3 DNA sequence: TGTGCCGGCAGGCCGTACATGAACACTGAAGCTTTCTTT. Amino acids: CAGRPYMNTEAFF.